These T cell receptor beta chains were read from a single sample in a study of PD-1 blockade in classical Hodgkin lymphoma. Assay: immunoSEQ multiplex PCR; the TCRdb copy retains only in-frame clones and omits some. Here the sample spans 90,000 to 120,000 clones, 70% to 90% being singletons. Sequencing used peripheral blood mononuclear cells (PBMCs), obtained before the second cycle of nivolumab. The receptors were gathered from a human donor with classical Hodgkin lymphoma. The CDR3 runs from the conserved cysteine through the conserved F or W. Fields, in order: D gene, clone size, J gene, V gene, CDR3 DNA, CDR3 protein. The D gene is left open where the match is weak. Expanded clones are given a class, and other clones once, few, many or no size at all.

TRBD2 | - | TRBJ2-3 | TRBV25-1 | TGTGCCAGCAGTGAATATTCTAGCGGGAGGGCCACAGATACGCAGTATTTT | CASSEYSSGRATDTQYF
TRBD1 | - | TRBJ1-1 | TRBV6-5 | TGTGCCAGCAGTCCCCACAGGGGGAAAGCTTTCTTT | CASSPHRGKAFF
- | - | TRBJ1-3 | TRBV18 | TGTGCCAGCTCACTAAGGAACAGGGCTGGAAACACCATATATTTT | CASSLRNRAGNTIYF
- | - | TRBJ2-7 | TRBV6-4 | TGTGCCAGCAGTGACTCCTCAGGGAGAACAAACTACGAGCAGTACTTC | CASSDSSGRTNYEQYF
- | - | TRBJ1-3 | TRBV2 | TGTGCCAGCAGAGACCCGCAGACAGCACGCATTTCTGGAAACACCATATATTTT | CASRDPQTARISGNTIYF
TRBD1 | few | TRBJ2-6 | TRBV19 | TGTGCCAGTAAGACAGGGAAGACTGGGGCCAACGTCCTGACTTTC | CASKTGKTGANVLTF
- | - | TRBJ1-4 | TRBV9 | TGTGCCAGCAGCAAGGGGAGGACCGCCGCAACTAATGAAAAACTGTTTTTT | CASSKGRTAATNEKLFF
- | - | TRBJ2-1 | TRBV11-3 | TGTGCCAGCAGCCGGCCCGGACGCAATGAGCAGTTCTTC | CASSRPGRNEQFF
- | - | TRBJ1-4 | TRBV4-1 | TGCGCCAGCAGCCAAGGGCCTACGGGTGCAACTAATGAAAAACTGTTTTTT | CASSQGPTGATNEKLFF
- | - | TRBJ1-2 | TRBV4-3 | TGCGCCAGCAGCCAAGCAGAAATCGGTCCGGACCTCTATGGCTACACCTTC | CASSQAEIGPDLYGYTF
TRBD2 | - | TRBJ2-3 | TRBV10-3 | TGTGCCATCAGGACGGACACCAGGACTAGCGGGGTTAGCACAGATACGCAGTATTTT | CAIRTDTRTSGVSTDTQYF
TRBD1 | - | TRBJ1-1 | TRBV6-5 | TGTGCCAGCAGCCCGACAGGGTCGGACACTGAAGCTTTCTTT | CASSPTGSDTEAFF
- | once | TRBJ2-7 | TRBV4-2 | TGTGCCAGCAGCCAAGTTGGAGGGGACAGTTACGAGCAGTACTTC | CASSQVGGDSYEQYF
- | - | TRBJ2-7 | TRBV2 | TGTGCCAGCAACCGGGATCAATACTACGAGCAGTACTTC | CASNRDQYYEQYF
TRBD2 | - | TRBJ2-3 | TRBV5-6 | TGTGCCAGCAGCTTGAGGGCGGGAGGGGCAGATACGCAGTATTTT | CASSLRAGGADTQYF
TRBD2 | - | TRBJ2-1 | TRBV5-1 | TGCGCCAGCAGCTTGTTTGCGGGAGGAAACAATGAGCAGTTCTTC | CASSLFAGGNNEQFF
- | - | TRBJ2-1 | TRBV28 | TGTGCCAGCAGTTTAGGGGCTGCGGGGAACCACAATGAGCAGTTCTTC | CASSLGAAGNHNEQFF
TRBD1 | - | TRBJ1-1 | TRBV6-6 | TGTGCCAGCAGTCTGGGACAGGGGGCCACTGAAGCTTTCTTT | CASSLGQGATEAFF
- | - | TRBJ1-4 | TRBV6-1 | TGTGCCAGCAGACAGACCGGGACACTTAATGAAAAACTGTTTTTT | CASRQTGTLNEKLFF
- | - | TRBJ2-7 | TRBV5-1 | TGCGCCAGCAGAATAGGGGACTCCTACGAGCAGTACTTC | CASRIGDSYEQYF
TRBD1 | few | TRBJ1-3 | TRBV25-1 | TGTGCCAGCAGTGAACAGGGACAGGCCCCTGGAAACACCATATATTTT | CASSEQGQAPGNTIYF
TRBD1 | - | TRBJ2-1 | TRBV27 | TGTGCCAGCAGCCGGACAGGTGACTACAATGAGCAGTTCTTC | CASSRTGDYNEQFF
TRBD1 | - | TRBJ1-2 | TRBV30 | TGTGCCTGGAGTCCCAGACAGGGGGCTGCGTATGGCTACACCTTC | CAWSPRQGAAYGYTF
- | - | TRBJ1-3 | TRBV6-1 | TGTGCCAGCAGTTCGACATTCACCTCTGGAAACACCATATATTTT | CASSSTFTSGNTIYF
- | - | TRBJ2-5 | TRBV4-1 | TGCGCCAGCAGCCACAGGGGGGCAGAGACCCAGTACTTC | CASSHRGAETQYF
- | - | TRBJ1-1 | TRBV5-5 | TGTGCCAGCAGCTTGGACGGGGCTAGGGGCCTTGAAGCTTTCTTT | CASSLDGARGLEAFF
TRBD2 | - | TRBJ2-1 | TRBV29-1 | TGCAGCGTTGAGGCGGGAGTGGGCAATGAGCAGTTCTTC | CSVEAGVGNEQFF
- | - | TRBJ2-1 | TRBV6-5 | TGTGCCAGCAATTGGGCAACTAGCTCCTACAATGAGCAGTTCTTC | CASNWATSSYNEQFF
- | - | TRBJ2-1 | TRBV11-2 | TGTGCCAGCAGCTGGACTTTCATGGGGACCTACAATGAGCAGTTCTTC | CASSWTFMGTYNEQFF
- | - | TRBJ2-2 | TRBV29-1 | TGCAGCGTTGAAGGTCAATCGGGACTCAACACCGGGGAGCTGTTTTTT | CSVEGQSGLNTGELFF
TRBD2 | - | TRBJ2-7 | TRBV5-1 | TGCGCCAGCAGCTTCTCTAGCGGGAACTACGAGCAGTACTTC | CASSFSSGNYEQYF
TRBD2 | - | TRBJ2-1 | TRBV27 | TGTGCCAGCAGTTTATCAAGCGGGAGGGCCGGTGAGCAGTTCTTC | CASSLSSGRAGEQFF
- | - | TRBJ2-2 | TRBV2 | TGTGCCAGCAGTGAACTAAGGTCGTACACCGGGGAGCTGTTTTTT | CASSELRSYTGELFF
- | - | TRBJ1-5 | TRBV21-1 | TGTGCCAGCAGCAAAGGAGGGGGACGGTGGGACGAGGATCAGCCCCAGCATTTT | CASSKGGGRWDEDQPQHF
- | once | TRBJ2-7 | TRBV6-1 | TGTGCCAGCAGTGAAGCGGCAGGGGCGGGGTCCCCCTACGAGCAGTACTTC | CASSEAAGAGSPYEQYF
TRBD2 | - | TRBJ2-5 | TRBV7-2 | TGTGCCAGCAGCCCGACACTAGCGGGAGGGGAACAGACCCAGTACTTC | CASSPTLAGGEQTQYF
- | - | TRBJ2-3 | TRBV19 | TGTGCCAGTAGTATAGTCGGCGGGAGCACAGATACGCAGTATTTT | CASSIVGGSTDTQYF
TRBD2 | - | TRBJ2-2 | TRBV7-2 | TGTGCCAGCAGCTTAGTGGCGGGAGCAAGCACCGGGGAGCTGTTTTTT | CASSLVAGASTGELFF
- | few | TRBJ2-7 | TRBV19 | TGTGCCAGTACCATGGCAGGATCCTACGAGCAGTACTTC | CASTMAGSYEQYF
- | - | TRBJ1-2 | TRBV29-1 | TGCAGCGGTGACAGTTTGGACTATGGCTACACCTTC | CSGDSLDYGYTF
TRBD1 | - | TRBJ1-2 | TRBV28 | TGTGCCACCCGACTGCTCGGACAGGGGTATGGCTACACCTTC | CATRLLGQGYGYTF
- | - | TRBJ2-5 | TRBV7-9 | TGTGCCAGCAGCACCAGTGGGGTCGGGGAGACCCAGTACTTC | CASSTSGVGETQYF
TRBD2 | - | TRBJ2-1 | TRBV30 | TGTGCCTGGAGTGTGACTAGCGGGAGAAGTGAGCAGTTCTTC | CAWSVTSGRSEQFF
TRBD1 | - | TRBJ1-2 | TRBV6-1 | TGTGCCAGCAGTGAATCGGGGGGGACAGGGGAGGGACATGGCTACACCTTC | CASSESGGTGEGHGYTF
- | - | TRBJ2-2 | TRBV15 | TGTGCCACCAGCAGAGATATAGGGGTTAACGGGGAGCTGTTTTTT | CATSRDIGVNGELFF
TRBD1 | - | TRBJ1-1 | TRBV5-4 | TGTGCCAGCAGCTTGTGGACAGGGCCAGAAGCTTTCTTT | CASSLWTGPEAFF
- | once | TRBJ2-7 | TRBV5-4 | TGTGCCAGCAGCGGAACTAGTCCTGCTTACGAGCAGTACTTC | CASSGTSPAYEQYF